This T cell receptor (beta chain) is from a study of blood T cell repertoires in COVID-19. Overall study context: Sources were T cells, B-cell-depleted T cells, or PBMCs; the material itself was cDNA or gDNA.

Clones were read by immunoSEQ multiplex PCR, and TCRdb kept only the in-frame ones, dropping some. Among approximately 300,000 clones listed, roughly nine tenths were seen once. The germline CDR1 and CDR2 sequences are WSHSY and SAAADI. CDR3 length: 14 amino acids. V was shortened by 10 bases and J by 10 bases, with 23 bases between the two germline ends. While infection was still active, Seattle patients were enrolled and then followed longitudinally. V is TRBV10-2 and J is TRBJ2-1; D is possibly TRBD2 (7 bases). The material sequenced was peripheral blood. This receptor was obtained from a woman in her twenties or thirties with COVID-19, enrolled during active disease. CDR3 in DNA: TGCGCCACGAGGGTTGCGGGGGCCGCGGGGGAGCAGTTCTTC. Its translation: CATRVAGAAGEQFF.